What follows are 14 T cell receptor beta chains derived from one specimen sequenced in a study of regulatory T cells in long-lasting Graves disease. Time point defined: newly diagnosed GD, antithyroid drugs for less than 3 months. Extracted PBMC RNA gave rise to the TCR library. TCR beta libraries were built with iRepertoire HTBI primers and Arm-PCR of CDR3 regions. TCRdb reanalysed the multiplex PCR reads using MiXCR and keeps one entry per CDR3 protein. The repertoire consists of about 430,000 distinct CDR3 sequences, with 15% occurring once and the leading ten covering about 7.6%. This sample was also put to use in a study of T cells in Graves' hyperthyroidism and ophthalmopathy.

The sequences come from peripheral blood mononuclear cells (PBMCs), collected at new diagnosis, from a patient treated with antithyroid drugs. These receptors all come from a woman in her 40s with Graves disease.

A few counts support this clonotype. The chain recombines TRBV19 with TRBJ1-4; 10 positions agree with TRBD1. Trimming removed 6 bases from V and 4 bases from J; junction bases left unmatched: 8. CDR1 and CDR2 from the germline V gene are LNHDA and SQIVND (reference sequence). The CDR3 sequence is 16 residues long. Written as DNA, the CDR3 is TGTGCCAGTAGCCCGACAGGGGGCTCATTTAATGAAAAACTGTTTTTT. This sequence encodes CASSPTGGSFNEKLFF.

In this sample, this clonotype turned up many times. The chain's CDR3 is CSATPGTLSSYEQYF. CDR3 in DNA: TGCAGTGCTACCCCCGGGACTCTCAGCTCCTACGAGCAGTACTTC. The chain joins TRBV20-1 to TRBJ2-7; D is perhaps TRBD2 (6 bases). The CDR3 has 15 amino acids. Germline V gene sequence: CDR1 DFQATT, CDR2 SNEGSKA (reference sequence). V was shortened by 4 bases and J by 0 bases, with 16 bases between the two germline ends.

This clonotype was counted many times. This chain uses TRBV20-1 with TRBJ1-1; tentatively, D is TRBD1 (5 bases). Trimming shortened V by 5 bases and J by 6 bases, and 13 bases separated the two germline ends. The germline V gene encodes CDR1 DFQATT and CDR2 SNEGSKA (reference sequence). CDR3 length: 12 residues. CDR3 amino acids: CSAVTGAAEAFF. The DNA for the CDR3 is TGCAGTGCTGTAACCGGGGCCGCTGAAGCTTTCTTT.

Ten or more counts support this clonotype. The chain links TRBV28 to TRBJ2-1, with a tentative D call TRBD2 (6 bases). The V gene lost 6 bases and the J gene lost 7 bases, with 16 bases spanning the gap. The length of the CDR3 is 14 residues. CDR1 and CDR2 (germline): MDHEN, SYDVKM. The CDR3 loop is CASSFLEEGNEQFF. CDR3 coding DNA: TGTGCCAGCAGCTTTCTGGAGGAGGGTAATGAGCAGTTCTTC.

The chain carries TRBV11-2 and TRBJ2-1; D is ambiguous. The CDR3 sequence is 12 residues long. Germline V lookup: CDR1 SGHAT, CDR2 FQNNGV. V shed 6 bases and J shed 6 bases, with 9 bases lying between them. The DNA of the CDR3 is TGTGCCAGCAGGGACCCTAGCAATGAGCAGTTCTTC. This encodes CASRDPSNEQFF.

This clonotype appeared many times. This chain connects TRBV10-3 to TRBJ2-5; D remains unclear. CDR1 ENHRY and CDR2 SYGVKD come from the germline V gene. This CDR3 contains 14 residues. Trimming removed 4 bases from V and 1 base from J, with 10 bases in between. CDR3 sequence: CAISGGNAQETQYF. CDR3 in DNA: TGTGCCATCAGTGGGGGTAACGCCCAAGAGACCCAGTACTTC.

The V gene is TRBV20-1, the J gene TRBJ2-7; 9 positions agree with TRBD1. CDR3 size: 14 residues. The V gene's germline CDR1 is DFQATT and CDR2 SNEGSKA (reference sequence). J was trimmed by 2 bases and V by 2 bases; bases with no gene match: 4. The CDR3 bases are TGCAGTGCTAGATTAGGGGACAGGGCCTACGAGCAGTACTTC. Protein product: CSARLGDRAYEQYF.

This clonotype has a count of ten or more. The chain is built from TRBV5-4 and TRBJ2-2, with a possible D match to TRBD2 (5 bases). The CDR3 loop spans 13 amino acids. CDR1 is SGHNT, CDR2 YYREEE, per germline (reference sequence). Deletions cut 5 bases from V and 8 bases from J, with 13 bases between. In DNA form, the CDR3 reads TGTGCCAGCAGTTACGTGAGGGCAGGGGAGCTGTTTTTT. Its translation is CASSYVRAGELFF.

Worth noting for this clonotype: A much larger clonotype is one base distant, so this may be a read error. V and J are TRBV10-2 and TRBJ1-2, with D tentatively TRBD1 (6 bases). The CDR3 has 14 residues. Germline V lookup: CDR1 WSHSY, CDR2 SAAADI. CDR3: CASGKQGTNYSYTF. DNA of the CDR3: TGCGCCAGCGGGAAACAGGGTACTAACTATAGCTACACCTTC.

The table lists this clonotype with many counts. The chain's CDR3 is CSARDFHLTGVGEQYF. The CDR3 DNA follows: TGCAGTGCTAGAGATTTTCACCTGACAGGGGTGGGCGAGCAGTACTTC. The rearrangement links TRBV20-1 to TRBJ2-7; 8 bases are shared with TRBD1. Germline trimming cut 0 bases from V and 6 bases from J; bases unmatched to any gene: 13. Germline V gene data show CDR1 as DFQATT and CDR2 as SNEGSKA (reference sequence). The CDR3 runs to 16 residues.

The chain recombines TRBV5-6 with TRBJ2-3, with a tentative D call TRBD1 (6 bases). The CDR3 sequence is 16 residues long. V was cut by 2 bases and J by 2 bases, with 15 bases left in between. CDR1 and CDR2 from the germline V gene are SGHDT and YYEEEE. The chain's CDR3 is CASSLQTQGYTDTQYF. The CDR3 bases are TGTGCCAGCAGCTTACAGACACAGGGTTACACAGATACGCAGTATTTT.

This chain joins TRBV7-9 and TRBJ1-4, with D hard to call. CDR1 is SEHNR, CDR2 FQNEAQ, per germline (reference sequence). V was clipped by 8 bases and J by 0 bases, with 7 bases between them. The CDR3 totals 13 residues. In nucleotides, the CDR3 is TGTGCCAGCTCGGAATCAACTAATGAAAAACTGTTTTTT. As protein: CASSESTNEKLFF. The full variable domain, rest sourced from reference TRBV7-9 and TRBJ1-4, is DTGVSQNPRHKITKRGQNVTFRCDPISEHNRLYWYRQTLGQGPEFLTYFQNEAQLEKSRLLSDRFSAERPKGSFSTLEIQRTEQGDSAMYLCASSESTNEKLFFGSGTQLSVL.

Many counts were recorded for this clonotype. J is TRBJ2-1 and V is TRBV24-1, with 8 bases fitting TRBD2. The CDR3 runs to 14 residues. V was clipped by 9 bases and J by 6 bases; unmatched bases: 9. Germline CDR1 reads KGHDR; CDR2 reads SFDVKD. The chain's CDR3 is CATGMGLGFNEQFF. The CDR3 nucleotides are TGTGCCACCGGCATGGGACTAGGTTTCAATGAGCAGTTCTTC.

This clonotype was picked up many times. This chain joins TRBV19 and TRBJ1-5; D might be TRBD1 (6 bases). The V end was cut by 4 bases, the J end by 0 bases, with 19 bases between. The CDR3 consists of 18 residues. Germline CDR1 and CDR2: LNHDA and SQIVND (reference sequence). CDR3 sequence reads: CASSTRQVGGYSNQPQHF. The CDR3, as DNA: TGTGCCAGTAGTACAAGACAGGTCGGGGGATATAGCAATCAGCCCCAGCATTTT.